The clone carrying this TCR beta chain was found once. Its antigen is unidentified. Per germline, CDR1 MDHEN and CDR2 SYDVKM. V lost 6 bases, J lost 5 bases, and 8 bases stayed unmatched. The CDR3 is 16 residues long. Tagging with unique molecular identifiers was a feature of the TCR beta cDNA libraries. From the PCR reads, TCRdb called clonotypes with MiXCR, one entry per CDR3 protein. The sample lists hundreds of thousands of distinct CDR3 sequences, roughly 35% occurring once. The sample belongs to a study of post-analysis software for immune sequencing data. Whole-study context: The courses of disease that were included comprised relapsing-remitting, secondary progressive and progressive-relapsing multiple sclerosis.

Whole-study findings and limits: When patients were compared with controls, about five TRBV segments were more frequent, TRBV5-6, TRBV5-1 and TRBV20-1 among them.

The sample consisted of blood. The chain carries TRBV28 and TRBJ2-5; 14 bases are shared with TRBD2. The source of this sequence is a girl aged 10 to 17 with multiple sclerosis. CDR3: CASRLTSGGAGETQYF. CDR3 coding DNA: TGTGCCAGCAGGCTGACTAGCGGGGGGGCAGGGGAGACCCAGTACTTC.